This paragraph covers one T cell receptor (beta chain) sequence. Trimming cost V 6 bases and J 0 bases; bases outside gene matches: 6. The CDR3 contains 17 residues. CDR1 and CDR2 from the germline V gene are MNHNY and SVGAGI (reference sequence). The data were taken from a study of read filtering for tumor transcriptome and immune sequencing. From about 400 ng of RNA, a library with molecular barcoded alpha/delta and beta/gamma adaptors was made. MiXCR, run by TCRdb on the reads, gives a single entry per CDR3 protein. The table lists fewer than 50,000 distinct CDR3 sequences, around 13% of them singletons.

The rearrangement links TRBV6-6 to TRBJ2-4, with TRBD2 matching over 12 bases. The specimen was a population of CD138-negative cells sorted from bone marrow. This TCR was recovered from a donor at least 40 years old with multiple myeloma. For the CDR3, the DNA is TGTGCCAGCAGCCACGAGGGACTAGCGGGAGCCAAAAACATTCAGTACTTC. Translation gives CASSHEGLAGAKNIQYF.